The rows below give T cell receptor beta chains drawn from one sample of a study of T-cell reconstitution after alpha-beta-depleted transplantation in children. TCRdb redid the calling of the PCR reads with MiXCR, one entry per CDR3 protein. Found here are fewer than 250,000 distinct CDR3 sequences, under 9.5% of them singletons; the top ten hold 6.3%. Source: PBMCs, mostly from graft donor cells, taken 180 days after TCRalphabeta/CD19-depleted stem cell transplant. These receptors originate from a male patient between 10 and 17 years old who had a stem cell transplant for acute lymphoblastic leukemia, so the T cells may come from the graft donor. CDR3s include the opening cysteine and the closing phenylalanine or tryptophan. A D gene is named only where the DNA matches it firmly. Size values are once, few and many counts, or a class for expanded clones, and some rows have none.

d_call: -; j_call: TRBJ2-3; v_call: TRBV6-1; clone_size: many; cdr3_nt: TGTGCCAGCAGTCCCGTAGACAGCAGCACAGATACGCAGTATTTT; cdr3_aa: CASSPVDSSTDTQYF
d_call: -; j_call: TRBJ1-3; v_call: TRBV7-2; clone_size: many; cdr3_nt: TGTGCCAGCAGCTTCCGTTCAGGGGCGGGAAACACCATATATTTT; cdr3_aa: CASSFRSGAGNTIYF
d_call: -; j_call: TRBJ2-3; v_call: TRBV7-3; clone_size: many; cdr3_nt: TGTGCCAGCAGCAGGCTGGGGGGCACAGATACGCAGTATTTT; cdr3_aa: CASSRLGGTDTQYF
d_call: -; j_call: TRBJ1-1; v_call: TRBV7-3; clone_size: many; cdr3_nt: TGTGCCAGCAGCACGGACTGGGGTACTGAAGCTTTCTTT; cdr3_aa: CASSTDWGTEAFF
d_call: TRBD2; j_call: TRBJ2-7; v_call: TRBV6-5; clone_size: -; cdr3_nt: TGTGCCAGCAGTCTCGGACTAGCGGGATTAGTCTACGAGCAGTACTTC; cdr3_aa: CASSLGLAGLVYEQYF
d_call: -; j_call: TRBJ1-5; v_call: TRBV21-1; clone_size: many; cdr3_nt: TGTGCCAGCAGCATCGGACGGGATAGCAATCAGCCCCAGCATTTT; cdr3_aa: CASSIGRDSNQPQHF
d_call: TRBD2; j_call: TRBJ2-5; v_call: TRBV5-6; clone_size: -; cdr3_nt: TGTGCCAGGGGCCTGCGGTCCGGGGGGTGGCAAGAGACCCAGTACTTC; cdr3_aa: CARGLRSGGWQETQYF
d_call: TRBD2; j_call: TRBJ2-5; v_call: TRBV20-1; clone_size: many; cdr3_nt: TGCAGTGCTAGCTGGACTAGTGGAGAGACCCAGTACTTC; cdr3_aa: CSASWTSGETQYF
d_call: -; j_call: TRBJ1-1; v_call: TRBV10-2; clone_size: many; cdr3_nt: TGCGCCAGCAGTGAGTCAGCCAGCCTCTCTTTCTTT; cdr3_aa: CASSESASLSFF
d_call: -; j_call: TRBJ2-2; v_call: TRBV4-2; clone_size: many; cdr3_nt: TGTGCCAGCAGCCAGCCTGGGATACAGTCCGGGGAGCTGTTTTTT; cdr3_aa: CASSQPGIQSGELFF
d_call: -; j_call: TRBJ2-1; v_call: TRBV7-2; clone_size: many; cdr3_nt: TGTGCCAGCAGCTTGTACTTGGGAAGCAGCTCCTACAATGAGCAGTTCTTC; cdr3_aa: CASSLYLGSSSYNEQFF
d_call: TRBD2; j_call: TRBJ2-2; v_call: TRBV20-1; clone_size: many; cdr3_nt: TGCAGTGCTAGAGTAGCGGGAGGCACCGGGGAGCTGTTTTTT; cdr3_aa: CSARVAGGTGELFF
d_call: TRBD1; j_call: TRBJ1-1; v_call: TRBV7-2; clone_size: many; cdr3_nt: TGTGCCAGCAGCAACAGGGGGGGAGACACTGAAGCTTTCTTT; cdr3_aa: CASSNRGGDTEAFF
d_call: -; j_call: TRBJ2-2; v_call: TRBV7-7; clone_size: many; cdr3_nt: TGTGCTAGCAGCTTAAGAACCTCCGGGGAGCTGTTTTTT; cdr3_aa: CASSLRTSGELFF
d_call: TRBD2; j_call: TRBJ2-7; v_call: TRBV29-1; clone_size: many; cdr3_nt: TGCAGCGTAACTAGCGAGCACTCCTACGAGCAGTACTTC; cdr3_aa: CSVTSEHSYEQYF
d_call: -; j_call: TRBJ1-4; v_call: TRBV7-6; clone_size: many; cdr3_nt: TGTGCCAGCAGCTCCCTTAACAGGGAGACTAATGAAAAACTGTTTTTT; cdr3_aa: CASSSLNRETNEKLFF
d_call: -; j_call: TRBJ2-3; v_call: TRBV24-1; clone_size: many; cdr3_nt: TGTGCCACCAGTGATTTGCAACAGAGCACAGATACGCAGTATTTT; cdr3_aa: CATSDLQQSTDTQYF
d_call: -; j_call: TRBJ2-2; v_call: TRBV15; clone_size: many; cdr3_nt: TGTGCCGCGGGAAACACCGGGGAGCTGTTTTTT; cdr3_aa: CAAGNTGELFF
d_call: TRBD2; j_call: TRBJ2-7; v_call: TRBV4-1; clone_size: many; cdr3_nt: TGCGCCAGCAGCCAACTAGCGGGAGGGTCTGAGCAGTACTTC; cdr3_aa: CASSQLAGGSEQYF
d_call: TRBD2; j_call: TRBJ2-7; v_call: TRBV9; clone_size: many; cdr3_nt: TGTGCCAGCAGCACTACCAGCGGGGTCTCGGGGATTAGCGAGCAGTACTTC; cdr3_aa: CASSTTSGVSGISEQYF
d_call: TRBD1; j_call: TRBJ2-2; v_call: TRBV19; clone_size: many; cdr3_nt: TGTGCCAGTAGTGTCGGGACAGGGCTTTCCGGGGAGCTGTTTTTT; cdr3_aa: CASSVGTGLSGELFF
d_call: TRBD2; j_call: TRBJ2-7; v_call: TRBV5-6; clone_size: many; cdr3_nt: TGTGCCAGCAGCTCAAGGACTAGCGGGACATCCTACGAGCAGTACTTC; cdr3_aa: CASSSRTSGTSYEQYF
d_call: -; j_call: TRBJ2-2; v_call: TRBV7-9; clone_size: many; cdr3_nt: TGTGCCAGCGGTCAGGGCAGCGGGGAGCTGTTTTTT; cdr3_aa: CASGQGSGELFF
d_call: TRBD1; j_call: TRBJ2-2; v_call: TRBV28; clone_size: -; cdr3_nt: TGTGCCAGCCGTTTTGGCGGACAGGGCAGGAACACCGGGGAGCTGTTTTTT; cdr3_aa: CASRFGGQGRNTGELFF
d_call: -; j_call: TRBJ1-2; v_call: TRBV20-1; clone_size: -; cdr3_nt: TGCAGTGCTAGCAGGGACTATGGCTACACCTTC; cdr3_aa: CSASRDYGYTF
d_call: TRBD1; j_call: TRBJ2-5; v_call: TRBV5-6; clone_size: many; cdr3_nt: TGTGCCAGCAGCCTGACAGGGGGCTGGGAGACCCAGTACTTC; cdr3_aa: CASSLTGGWETQYF
d_call: -; j_call: TRBJ2-6; v_call: TRBV15; clone_size: few; cdr3_nt: TGTGCCACCAGCAGCAGAGGCCAGGCGTCTGGGGCCAACGTCCTGACTTTC; cdr3_aa: CATSSRGQASGANVLTF
d_call: -; j_call: TRBJ2-7; v_call: TRBV12-5; clone_size: few; cdr3_nt: TGTGCTAGTGGTTTGGTACTCAGTACAGTGGGGATTCCCTACGAGCAGTACTTC; cdr3_aa: CASGLVLSTVGIPYEQYF
d_call: -; j_call: TRBJ1-2; v_call: TRBV12-3/TRBV12-4; clone_size: many; cdr3_nt: TGTGCCAGCAGTGAGGACGGCTATGGCTACACCTTC; cdr3_aa: CASSEDGYGYTF
d_call: TRBD1; j_call: TRBJ2-7; v_call: TRBV4-3; clone_size: many; cdr3_nt: TGCGCCAGCAGCCAACGGACAGGGGCCTTCTACGAGCAGTACTTC; cdr3_aa: CASSQRTGAFYEQYF
d_call: -; j_call: TRBJ2-4; v_call: TRBV4-2; clone_size: many; cdr3_nt: TGTGCCAGCAGCCAAGAGACCCGTAGGTACTTC; cdr3_aa: CASSQETRRYF
d_call: TRBD2; j_call: TRBJ2-3; v_call: TRBV6-1; clone_size: many; cdr3_nt: TGTGCCAGCAGTGCTTGGTGGGTGGGGGGGAGTACAGATACGCAGTATTTT; cdr3_aa: CASSAWWVGGSTDTQYF
d_call: TRBD1; j_call: TRBJ2-2; v_call: TRBV20-1; clone_size: many; cdr3_nt: TGCAGTGCTCCACAGGGGTACACCGGGGAGCTGTTTTTT; cdr3_aa: CSAPQGYTGELFF
d_call: -; j_call: TRBJ2-3; v_call: TRBV7-2; clone_size: -; cdr3_nt: TGTGCCAGCAGCCTCCGGGACGCCGTTCACACAGATACGCAGTATTTT; cdr3_aa: CASSLRDAVHTDTQYF
d_call: -; j_call: TRBJ2-7; v_call: TRBV19; clone_size: few; cdr3_nt: TGTGCCACCTCCCTGGGCTTCTCCTACGAGCAGTACTTC; cdr3_aa: CATSLGFSYEQYF
d_call: TRBD1; j_call: TRBJ1-6; v_call: TRBV7-9; clone_size: many; cdr3_nt: TGTGCCAGCAGCCAGGGACAGGGAGATAATTCACCCCTCCACTTT; cdr3_aa: CASSQGQGDNSPLHF
d_call: TRBD2; j_call: TRBJ2-7; v_call: TRBV18; clone_size: many; cdr3_nt: TGTGCCAGCTCACCAACTAGCGGGAGAATCTACGAGCAGTACTTC; cdr3_aa: CASSPTSGRIYEQYF
d_call: TRBD1; j_call: TRBJ2-7; v_call: TRBV20-1; clone_size: many; cdr3_nt: TGCAGTGCTAGAGATAACAGGGGGTTCTACGAGCAGTACTTC; cdr3_aa: CSARDNRGFYEQYF
d_call: -; j_call: TRBJ2-2; v_call: TRBV4-3; clone_size: many; cdr3_nt: TGCGCCAGCAGCCACGCAGACAACACCGGGGAGCTGTTTTTT; cdr3_aa: CASSHADNTGELFF
d_call: -; j_call: TRBJ2-6; v_call: TRBV20-1; clone_size: many; cdr3_nt: TGCAGTGCTTCGGCAGGGCAGGGGTCTGGGGCCAACGTCCTGACTTTC; cdr3_aa: CSASAGQGSGANVLTF
d_call: TRBD2; j_call: TRBJ2-1; v_call: TRBV20-1; clone_size: many; cdr3_nt: TGCAGTGCTAGTAGCCCGGGACTATGGCTCTCGTCTGAGCAGTTCTTC; cdr3_aa: CSASSPGLWLSSEQFF
d_call: TRBD2; j_call: TRBJ2-1; v_call: TRBV6-5; clone_size: many; cdr3_nt: TGTGCCAGCAGTTACTCGGCGGGTAGCGGGAGCAATGAGCAGTTCTTC; cdr3_aa: CASSYSAGSGSNEQFF
d_call: -; j_call: TRBJ2-3; v_call: TRBV20-1; clone_size: many; cdr3_nt: TGCAGTGCTAGAAAACGGGGGAGCACAGATACGCAGTATTTT; cdr3_aa: CSARKRGSTDTQYF
d_call: -; j_call: TRBJ2-1; v_call: TRBV6-1; clone_size: many; cdr3_nt: TGTGCCAGCAGAGGGGGGGCCTGGTACAATGAGCAGTTCTTC; cdr3_aa: CASRGGAWYNEQFF
d_call: TRBD1; j_call: TRBJ2-1; v_call: TRBV29-1; clone_size: many; cdr3_nt: TGCAGCGTTGAACCCAGGGGGACGGGACAGGGTTACAATGAGCAGTTCTTC; cdr3_aa: CSVEPRGTGQGYNEQFF
d_call: TRBD2; j_call: TRBJ2-7; v_call: TRBV20-1; clone_size: many; cdr3_nt: TGCAGTGCTAGAGGAGAAGGCGGGAGAGGCCCCTACGAGCAGTACTTC; cdr3_aa: CSARGEGGRGPYEQYF
d_call: -; j_call: TRBJ1-6; v_call: TRBV7-9; clone_size: many; cdr3_nt: TGTGCCAGCAGCTTAGACAGGGATAATTCACCCCTCCACTTT; cdr3_aa: CASSLDRDNSPLHF
d_call: TRBD2; j_call: TRBJ2-7; v_call: TRBV10-3; clone_size: many; cdr3_nt: TGTGCCATCAGCTTCCGACTAGCGGGAAAGGCCTACGAGCAGTACTTC; cdr3_aa: CAISFRLAGKAYEQYF
d_call: TRBD1; j_call: TRBJ1-6; v_call: TRBV7-6; clone_size: many; cdr3_nt: TGTGCCAGCAGCCAAAGACAGGGTTCACCCCTCCACTTT; cdr3_aa: CASSQRQGSPLHF
d_call: -; j_call: TRBJ1-6; v_call: TRBV6-5; clone_size: many; cdr3_nt: TGTGCCAGCAGTTACATTAATTCACCCCTCCACTTT; cdr3_aa: CASSYINSPLHF
d_call: TRBD1; j_call: TRBJ2-1; v_call: TRBV29-1; clone_size: many; cdr3_nt: TGCAGCGCTCACGGCGGGTGGGACAGGGGGCTACACAATGAGCAGTTCTTC; cdr3_aa: CSAHGGWDRGLHNEQFF